The text below deals with one T cell receptor beta chain. V was shortened by 5 bases and J by 8 bases, with 21 bases between the two germline ends. Germline values: CDR1 LNHDA, CDR2 SQIVND (reference sequence). The CDR3 length is 15 residues. Production of TCR cDNA was by 5'RACE template switching, which also added a universal primer site and UMIs. TCRdb fed the 5' RACE reads into MiXCR, producing one record per CDR3 protein. The sample holds 150,000 or so distinct CDR3 sequences, roughly 9% seen once. This sample stems from a study of T cells after yellow fever vaccination. The input for sequencing was CD8+ T cells sorted from PBMCs, taken 45 days after the yellow fever booster vaccination. The sequence derives from a man younger than 35 who received the YFV17D yellow fever vaccine. J is TRBJ1-2 and V is TRBV19, with D unclear. The DNA of the CDR3 is TGTGCCAGTAGTTCTCGCGGCGGGATCTCGAGGGGCTACACCTTC. Translating it yields CASSSRGGISRGYTF. The full variable domain, rest sourced from reference TRBV19 and TRBJ1-2, is DGGITQSPKYLFRKEGQNVTLSCEQNLNHDAMYWYRQDPGQGLRLIYYSQIVNDFQKGDIAEGYSVSREKKESFPLTVTSAQKNPTAFYLCASSSRGGISRGYTFGSGTRLTVV.